The clone carrying this T cell receptor (beta chain) was seen many times. This record belongs to a study of early T cells in non-severe SARS-CoV-2 infection. This CDR3 region has 11 residues. Germline CDR1 and CDR2: MDHEN and SYDVKM. Deletions cut 6 bases from V and 6 bases from J, with 8 bases between. In TCRdb, the 5' RACE reads were re-called with MiXCR into one record per CDR3 protein. This sample carries approximately 65,000 distinct CDR3 sequences, 11% of them seen once, and the ten largest clones take about 6.4%. V is TRBV28 and J is TRBJ1-2; D is undetermined. Sequenced sample: whole blood. The sequence was obtained from an adult who was a healthcare worker with PCR-confirmed SARS-CoV-2 infection or an uninfected control (not recorded which). CDR3 in amino acids: CASRLMDGYTF. Here the CDR3 DNA reads TGTGCCAGCAGGTTAATGGATGGCTACACCTTC.